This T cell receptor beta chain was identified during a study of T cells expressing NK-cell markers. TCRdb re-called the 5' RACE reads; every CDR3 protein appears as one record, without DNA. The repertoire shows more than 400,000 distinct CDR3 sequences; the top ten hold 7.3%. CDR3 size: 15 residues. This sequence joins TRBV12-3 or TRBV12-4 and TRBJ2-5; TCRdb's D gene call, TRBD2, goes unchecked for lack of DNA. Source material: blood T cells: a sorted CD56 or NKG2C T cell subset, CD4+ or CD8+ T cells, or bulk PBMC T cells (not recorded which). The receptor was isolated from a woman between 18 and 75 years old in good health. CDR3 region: CASSFGLALSETQYF.